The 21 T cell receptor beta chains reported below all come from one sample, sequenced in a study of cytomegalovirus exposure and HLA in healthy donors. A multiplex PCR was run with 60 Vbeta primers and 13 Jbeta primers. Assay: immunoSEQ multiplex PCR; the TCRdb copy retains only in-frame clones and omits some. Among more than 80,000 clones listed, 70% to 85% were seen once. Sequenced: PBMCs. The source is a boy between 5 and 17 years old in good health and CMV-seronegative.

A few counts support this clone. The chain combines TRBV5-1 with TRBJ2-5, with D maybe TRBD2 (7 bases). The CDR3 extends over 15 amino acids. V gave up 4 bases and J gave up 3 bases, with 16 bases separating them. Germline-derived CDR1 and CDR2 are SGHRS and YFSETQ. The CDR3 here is CASSLNTGREETQYF. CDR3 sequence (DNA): TGCGCCAGCAGCCTGAACACAGGGAGGGAAGAGACCCAGTACTTC.

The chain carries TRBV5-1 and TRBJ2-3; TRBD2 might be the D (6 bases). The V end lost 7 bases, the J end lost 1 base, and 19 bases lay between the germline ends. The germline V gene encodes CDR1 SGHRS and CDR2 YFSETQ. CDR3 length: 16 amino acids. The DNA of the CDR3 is TGCGCCAGCTCTAGCGAGGGGAGAAGTGGCACAGATACGCAGTATTTT. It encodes CASSSEGRSGTDTQYF.

CDR3 coding DNA: TGTGCCAGTAGTATCTGGAGCGGCGGCTCTGAGGAGCTGTTTTTT. Its translation is CASSIWSGGSEELFF. V gene TRBV19 combines with J gene TRBJ2-2, with D perhaps TRBD2 (5 bases). Germline V gene lookup returns CDR1 LNHDA and CDR2 SQIVND (reference sequence). This CDR3 spans 15 amino acids. The V end was cut by 3 bases, the J end by 10 bases, with 18 bases between.

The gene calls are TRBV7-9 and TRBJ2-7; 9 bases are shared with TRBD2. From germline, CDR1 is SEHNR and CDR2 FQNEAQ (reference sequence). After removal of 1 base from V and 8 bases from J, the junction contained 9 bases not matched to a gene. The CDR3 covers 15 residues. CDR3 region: CASSLGARAGGQQYF. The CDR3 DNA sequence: TGTGCCAGCAGCTTAGGGGCCAGGGCGGGGGGGCAGCAGTACTTC.

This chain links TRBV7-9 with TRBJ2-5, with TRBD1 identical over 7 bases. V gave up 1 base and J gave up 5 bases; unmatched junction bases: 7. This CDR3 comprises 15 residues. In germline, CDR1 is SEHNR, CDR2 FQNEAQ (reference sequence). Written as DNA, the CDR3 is TGTGCCAGCAGCTTAGACAGGGGATTTAGGGAGACCCAGTACTTC. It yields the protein CASSLDRGFRETQYF.

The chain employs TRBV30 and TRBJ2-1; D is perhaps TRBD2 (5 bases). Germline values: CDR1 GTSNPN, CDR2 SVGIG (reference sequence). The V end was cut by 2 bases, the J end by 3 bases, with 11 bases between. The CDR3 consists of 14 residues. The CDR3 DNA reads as TGTGCCTGGAGTATCGGGAAAAGCTACAATGAGCAGTTCTTC. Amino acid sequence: CAWSIGKSYNEQFF.

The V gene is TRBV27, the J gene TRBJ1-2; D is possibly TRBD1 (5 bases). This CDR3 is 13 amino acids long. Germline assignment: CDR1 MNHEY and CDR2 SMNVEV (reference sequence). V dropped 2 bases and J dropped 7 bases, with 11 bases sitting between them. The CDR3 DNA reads TGTGCCAGCAGTTTAGGGGCCAGCCTTGGCTACACCTTC. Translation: CASSLGASLGYTF.

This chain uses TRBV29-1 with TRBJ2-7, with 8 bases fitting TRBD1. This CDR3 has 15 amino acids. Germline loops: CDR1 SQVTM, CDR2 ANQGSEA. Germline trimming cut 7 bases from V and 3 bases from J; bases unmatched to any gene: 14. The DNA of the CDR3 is TGCAGCGCCGAACTGAAAGGACAGGGTCACTACGAGCAGTACTTC. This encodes CSAELKGQGHYEQYF.

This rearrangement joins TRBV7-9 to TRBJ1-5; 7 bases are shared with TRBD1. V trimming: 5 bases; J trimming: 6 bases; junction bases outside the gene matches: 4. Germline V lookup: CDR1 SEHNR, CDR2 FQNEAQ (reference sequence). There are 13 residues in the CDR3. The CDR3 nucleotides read TGTGCCAGCAGCAGACAGGGAGGTCAGCCCCAGCATTTT. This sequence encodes CASSRQGGQPQHF. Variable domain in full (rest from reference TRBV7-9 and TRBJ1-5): DTGVSQNPRHKITKRGQNVTFRCDPISEHNRLYWYRQTLGQGPEFLTYFQNEAQLEKSRLLSDRFSAERPKGSFSTLEIQRTEQGDSAMYLCASSRQGGQPQHFGDGTRLSIL.

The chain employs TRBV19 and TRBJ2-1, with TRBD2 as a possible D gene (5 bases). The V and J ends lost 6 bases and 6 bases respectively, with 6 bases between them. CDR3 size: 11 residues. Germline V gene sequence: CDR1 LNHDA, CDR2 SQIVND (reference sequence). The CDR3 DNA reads TGTGCCAGTAGCCGGGGCAATGAGCAGTTCTTC. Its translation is CASSRGNEQFF.

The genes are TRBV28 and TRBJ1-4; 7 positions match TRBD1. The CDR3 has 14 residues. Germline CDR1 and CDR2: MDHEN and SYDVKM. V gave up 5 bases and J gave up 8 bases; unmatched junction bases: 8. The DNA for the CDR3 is TGTGCCAGCAGTGATACAGGGGTGGGGGAAAAACTGTTTTTT. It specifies CASSDTGVGEKLFF.

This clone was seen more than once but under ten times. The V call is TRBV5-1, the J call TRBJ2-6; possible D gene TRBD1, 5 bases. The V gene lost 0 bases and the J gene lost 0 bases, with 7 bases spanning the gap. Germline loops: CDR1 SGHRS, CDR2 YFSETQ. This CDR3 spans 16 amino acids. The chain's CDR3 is CASSLGQSSGANVLTF. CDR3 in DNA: TGCGCCAGCAGCTTGGGACAGAGCTCTGGGGCCAACGTCCTGACTTTC.

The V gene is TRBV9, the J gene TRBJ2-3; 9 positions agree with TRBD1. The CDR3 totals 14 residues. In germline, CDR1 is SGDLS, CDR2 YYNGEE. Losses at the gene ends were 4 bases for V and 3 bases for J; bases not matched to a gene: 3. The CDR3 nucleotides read TGTGCCAGCAGCCGGGACAGGGTAACAGATACGCAGTATTTT. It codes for CASSRDRVTDTQYF.

CDR3 loop: CASSLGQGTAKNIQYF. CDR3 DNA sequence: TGTGCCAGCAGCTTAGGGCAGGGGACAGCCAAAAACATTCAGTACTTC. The chain has TRBV7-8 and TRBJ2-4, with D possibly TRBD1 on 6 matching bases. The germline V gene encodes CDR1 SGHVS and CDR2 FQNEAQ. This CDR3 has 16 amino acids. Trimming pared 1 base from V and 0 bases from J, leaving 10 bases between. The variable domain in full, with the rest retrieved from reference TRBV7-8 and TRBJ2-4, is GAGVSQSPRYKVAKRGQDVALRCDPISGHVSLFWYQQALGQGPEFLTYFQNEAQLDKSGLPSDRFFAERPEGSVSTLKIQRTQQEDSAVYLCASSLGQGTAKNIQYFGAGTRLSVL.

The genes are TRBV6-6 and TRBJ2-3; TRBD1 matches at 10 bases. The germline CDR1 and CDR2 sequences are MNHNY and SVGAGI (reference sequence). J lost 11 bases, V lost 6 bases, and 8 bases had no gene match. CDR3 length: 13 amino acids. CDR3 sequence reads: CASRGQGISVQYF. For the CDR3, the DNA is TGTGCCAGCAGGGGACAGGGGATATCTGTGCAGTATTTT.

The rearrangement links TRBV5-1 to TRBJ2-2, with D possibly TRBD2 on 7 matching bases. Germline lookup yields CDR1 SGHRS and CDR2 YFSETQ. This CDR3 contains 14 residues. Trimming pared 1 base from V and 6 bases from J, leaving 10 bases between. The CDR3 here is CASSLRGAAGELFF. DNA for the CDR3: TGCGCCAGCAGCTTGCGGGGGGCGGCCGGGGAGCTGTTTTTT. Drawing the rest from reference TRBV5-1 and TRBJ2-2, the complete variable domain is KAGVTQTPRYLIKTRGQQVTLSCSPISGHRSVSWYQQTPGQGLQFLFEYFSETQRNKGNFPGRFSGRQFSNSRSEMNVSTLELGDSALYLCASSLRGAAGELFFGEGSRLTVL.

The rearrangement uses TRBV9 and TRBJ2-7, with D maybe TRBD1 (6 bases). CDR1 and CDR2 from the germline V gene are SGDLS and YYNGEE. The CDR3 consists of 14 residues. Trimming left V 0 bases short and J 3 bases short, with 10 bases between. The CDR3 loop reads CASSVAVRGYEQYF. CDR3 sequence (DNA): TGTGCCAGCAGCGTAGCAGTCAGGGGCTACGAGCAGTACTTC.

The CDR3 bases are TGCGCCAGCAGCACAGACGGGGACTATGGCTACACCTTC. Its protein product is CASSTDGDYGYTF. V usage is TRBV5-1 and J usage is TRBJ1-2, with D uncertain. There are 13 residues in the CDR3. Germline values: CDR1 SGHRS, CDR2 YFSETQ. V dropped 4 bases and J dropped 3 bases, with 10 bases sitting between them.

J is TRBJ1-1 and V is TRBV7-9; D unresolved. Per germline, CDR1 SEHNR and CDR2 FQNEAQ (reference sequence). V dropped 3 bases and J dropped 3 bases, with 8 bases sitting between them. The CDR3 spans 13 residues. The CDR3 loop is CASSFVRDTEAFF. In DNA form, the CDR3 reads TGTGCCAGCAGCTTTGTGAGGGACACTGAAGCTTTCTTT. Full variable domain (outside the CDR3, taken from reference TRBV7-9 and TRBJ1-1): DTGVSQNPRHKITKRGQNVTFRCDPISEHNRLYWYRQTLGQGPEFLTYFQNEAQLEKSRLLSDRFSAERPKGSFSTLEIQRTEQGDSAMYLCASSFVRDTEAFFGQGTRLTVV.

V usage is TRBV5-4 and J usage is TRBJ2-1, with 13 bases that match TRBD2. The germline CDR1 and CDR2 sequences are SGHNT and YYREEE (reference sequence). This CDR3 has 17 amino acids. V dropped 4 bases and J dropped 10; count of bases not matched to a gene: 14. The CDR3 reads CASSQTTTSGGAEEQFF. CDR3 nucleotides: TGTGCCAGCAGCCAAACGACTACTAGCGGGGGGGCCGAGGAGCAGTTCTTC. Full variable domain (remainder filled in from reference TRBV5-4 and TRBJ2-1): ETGVTQSPTHLIKTRGQQVTLRCSSQSGHNTVSWYQQALGQGPQFIFQYYREEENGRGNFPPRFSGLQFPNYSSELNVNALELDDSALYLCASSQTTTSGGAEEQFFGPGTRLTVL.

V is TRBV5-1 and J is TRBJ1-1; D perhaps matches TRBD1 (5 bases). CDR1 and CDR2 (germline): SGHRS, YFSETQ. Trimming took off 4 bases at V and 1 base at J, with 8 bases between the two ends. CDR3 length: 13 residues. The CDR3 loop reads CASSNQGNTEAFF. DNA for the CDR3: TGCGCCAGCAGCAACCAGGGGAACACTGAAGCTTTCTTT.